These 26 T cell receptor beta chains were all obtained from the same sample, sequenced in a study of cytomegalovirus exposure and HLA in healthy donors. The primer mix had 60 Vbeta and 13 Jbeta primers. Repertoires were generated with immunoSEQ multiplex PCR, while TCRdb's copy carries only in-frame clones and drops some. The sample holds over 200,000 clones, just under 70% seen once. Specimen: PBMCs. The source is a man aged 35-49 years in good health and CMV-seropositive.

The rearrangement joins TRBV5-1 to TRBJ1-2, with 7 bases matching TRBD1. Per germline, CDR1 SGHRS and CDR2 YFSETQ. The CDR3 covers 14 residues. Trimming at V came to 5 bases and at J to 4 bases, leaving 8 bases not matched to a gene. The CDR3 sequence: CASRTTGDSYGYTF. For the CDR3, the DNA is TGCGCCAGCAGAACCACAGGGGACAGCTATGGCTACACCTTC. Full variable domain (outside the CDR3, taken from reference TRBV5-1 and TRBJ1-2): KAGVTQTPRYLIKTRGQQVTLSCSPISGHRSVSWYQQTPGQGLQFLFEYFSETQRNKGNFPGRFSGRQFSNSRSEMNVSTLELGDSALYLCASRTTGDSYGYTFGSGTRLTVV.

V is TRBV7-3 and J is TRBJ2-3, with D perhaps matching TRBD2 (7 bases). The germline V gene has CDR1 SGHTA and CDR2 FQGTGA. The CDR3 totals 18 residues. Trimming took 4 bases from V and 2 from J, leaving 22 bases between them. The CDR3, as DNA: TGTGCCAGCAGCTCCCCTCTTGGGGGGGGCCCCAACACAGATACGCAGTATTTT. Its protein is CASSSPLGGGPNTDTQYF.

CDR3 DNA sequence: TGTGCCAGCAGGCGACAGGGTACTTCCTATAATTCACCCCTCCACTTT. Translated, it gives CASRRQGTSYNSPLHF. V usage is TRBV7-9 and J usage is TRBJ1-6, with TRBD1 matching 7 bases. The V gene's germline CDR1 is SEHNR and CDR2 FQNEAQ (reference sequence). Unmatched junction bases numbered 6, after V lost 6 bases and J lost 1 base. The CDR3 sequence is 16 residues long.

CDR3 in DNA: TGTGCCAGTAGCCCGCTAGCGGGGGAAATCTACGAGCAGTACTTC. Protein sequence: CASSPLAGEIYEQYF. The chain carries TRBV19 and TRBJ2-7, with 10 bases that match TRBD2. V dropped 6 bases and J dropped 3; count of bases not matched to a gene: 8. The CDR3 length is 15 residues. Per the germline V gene, CDR1 is LNHDA and CDR2 is SQIVND (reference sequence).

This clone was counted only a few times. This chain joins TRBV7-2 and TRBJ1-1; weak D call: TRBD1 (6 bases). V was pared by 3 bases and J by 1 base, with 9 bases between. This CDR3 comprises 14 residues. Germline lookup yields CDR1 SGHTA and CDR2 FQGNSA. CDR3 sequence: CASSFQTGNTEAFF. For the CDR3, the DNA is TGTGCCAGCAGCTTCCAGACAGGGAACACTGAAGCTTTCTTT.

The chain recombines TRBV4-1 with TRBJ1-1; possible D gene TRBD1, 6 bases. The CDR3 runs 15 residues. CDR1 is MGHRA, CDR2 YSYEKL, per germline. The germline V and J ends were trimmed by 0 bases and 3 bases, with 11 bases remaining between them. The CDR3 nucleotides read TGCGCCAGCAGCCAAGAGCAGGGGATGTACACTGAAGCTTTCTTT. This encodes CASSQEQGMYTEAFF.

The genes are TRBV25-1 and TRBJ1-5, with D perhaps TRBD1 (5 bases). This CDR3 spans 13 amino acids. V was cut by 8 bases and J by 3 bases, with 11 bases left in between. CDR1 and CDR2 from the germline V gene are MGHDK and SYGVNS. CDR3: CASRRDYNQPQHF. CDR3 nucleotides: TGTGCCAGCCGCAGGGATTACAATCAGCCCCAGCATTTT.

The chain carries TRBV10-3 and TRBJ1-4, with 10 positions matching TRBD1. The CDR3 extends over 14 amino acids. Germline V lookup: CDR1 ENHRY, CDR2 SYGVKD. J gave up 12 bases and V 3 bases, and 7 bases lay outside the gene matches. CDR3 loop: CAISENRDRGQLFF. The CDR3 nucleotides read TGTGCCATCAGTGAAAATAGGGACAGGGGACAACTGTTTTTT.

Remarks on this clone: The sample holds other DNA sequences that translate to the same CDR3. The chain couples TRBV19 to TRBJ1-5; D unresolved. CDR3 size: 13 residues. The V and J ends lost 5 bases and 2 bases respectively, with 7 bases between them. Germline CDR1 and CDR2: LNHDA and SQIVND (reference sequence). The CDR3 spells CASSSQGNQPQHF. For the CDR3, the DNA is TGTGCCAGTAGTTCGCAGGGCAATCAGCCCCAGCATTTT.

The gene calls are TRBV15 and TRBJ1-1, with D unclear. The ends were cut back, 1 base at V and 2 bases at J, with 20 bases in the middle. CDR3 size: 18 residues. CDR1 is LNHNV, CDR2 YYDKDF, per germline (reference sequence). CDR3 sequence: CATSRGKGGGHFNTEAFF. CDR3 nucleotide sequence: TGTGCCACCAGCAGAGGGAAAGGCGGAGGGCACTTTAACACTGAAGCTTTCTTT.

This clone was picked up one time. This chain connects TRBV5-4 to TRBJ1-5, with D possibly TRBD1 on 5 matching bases. The germline V gene encodes CDR1 SGHNT and CDR2 YYREEE (reference sequence). The CDR3 sequence is 14 residues long. V was trimmed by 4 bases and J by 0 bases, leaving 8 bases between them. The CDR3 sequence: CASSTRDSNQPQHF. The CDR3 DNA reads as TGTGCCAGCAGCACCAGGGATAGCAATCAGCCCCAGCATTTT.

V and J are TRBV14 and TRBJ2-1, with 13 bases aligning to TRBD2. Germline values: CDR1 SGHDN, CDR2 FVKESK. This CDR3 has 16 residues. With 4 bases clipped from V and 7 bases from J, the junction kept 7 bases outside the gene matches. CDR3 sequence (DNA): TGTGCCAGCAGCCCACTAGCGGGGGGGCTTAGGAATGAGCAGTTCTTC. Translating it yields CASSPLAGGLRNEQFF.

The rearrangement uses TRBV6-1 and TRBJ2-3; 7 positions match TRBD1. Trimming at V came to 11 bases and at J to 0 bases, leaving 11 bases not matched to a gene. Germline assignment: CDR1 MNHNS and CDR2 SASEGT. The CDR3 loop spans 15 amino acids. CDR3 in amino acids: CAAAHTGVSTDTQYF. DNA of the CDR3: TGTGCCGCAGCACACACAGGGGTCAGCACAGATACGCAGTATTTT.

The V gene is TRBV27, the J gene TRBJ1-4; D is unresolved. Trimming removed 5 bases at V and 1 base at J, with 11 bases between. Germline-derived CDR1 and CDR2 are MNHEY and SMNVEV (reference sequence). CDR3 size: 15 residues. The CDR3 protein is CASSAHSVTNEKLFF. DNA of the CDR3: TGTGCCAGCAGTGCCCATTCGGTAACTAATGAAAAACTGTTTTTT.

The chain recombines TRBV5-1 with TRBJ2-3, with TRBD2 matching over 9 bases. From germline, CDR1 is SGHRS and CDR2 YFSETQ. Losses at the gene ends were 4 bases for V and 1 base for J; bases not matched to a gene: 16. The CDR3 is made up of 19 amino acids. The CDR3 coding sequence is TGCGCCAGCAGCCTGGGAGCTGGCGGGGGGGCGGTGGGCACAGATACGCAGTATTTT. Its protein is CASSLGAGGGAVGTDTQYF.

V gene TRBV28 combines with J gene TRBJ1-1, with TRBD1 matching 7 bases. With 3 bases clipped from V and 6 bases from J, the junction kept 4 bases outside the gene matches. The CDR3 is made up of 13 amino acids. The germline V gene encodes CDR1 MDHEN and CDR2 SYDVKM. The CDR3 DNA sequence: TGTGCCAGCAGTTTGATGCAGGGGGCTGAAGCTTTCTTT. This encodes CASSLMQGAEAFF.

This clone was detected only a few times. The V call is TRBV18, the J call TRBJ2-3, with 7 bases that match TRBD2. The germline gives CDR1 KGHSH, CDR2 LQKENI. V lost 0 bases to trimming and J lost 6 bases; unmatched junction nucleotides: 6. CDR3 length: 15 residues. The CDR3 region has the DNA TGTGCCAGCTCACCACCCGGGGGGTTGAGGGATACGCAGTATTTT. Protein: CASSPPGGLRDTQYF.

The V and J genes are TRBV18 and TRBJ1-6, with a possible D match to TRBD1 (6 bases). This CDR3 is built from 16 residues. The V gene's germline CDR1 is KGHSH and CDR2 LQKENI. V lost 6 bases and J lost 4, with 16 bases in between. DNA for the CDR3: TGTGCCAGCTCTCCTACGACAGGCGGATATAATTCACCCCTCCACTTT. Translating gives CASSPTTGGYNSPLHF.

This clone has a single count. The chain carries TRBV23-1 and TRBJ1-6; TRBD1 is a possible D gene (5 bases). TRBV23-1 is an ORF for which the function is uncertain. CDR3 size: 18 residues. V was pared by 0 bases and J by 11 bases, with 23 bases between. This CDR3 is CASSQSGVDGGPDPPLHF. The CDR3 nucleotides read TGCGCCAGCAGTCAATCGGGGGTAGACGGAGGGCCCGATCCACCCCTCCACTTT.

The CDR3 nucleotides are TGTGCCAGCAGCTTAGCTGGGCGGGGGGGGAACAATCAGCCCCAGCATTTT. Its translation is CASSLAGRGGNNQPQHF. V is TRBV7-9 and J is TRBJ1-5, with D tentatively TRBD1 (5 bases). CDR1 is SEHNR, CDR2 FQNEAQ, per germline (reference sequence). V lost 0 bases and J lost 3, with 15 bases in between. The CDR3 length is 17 residues.

This rearrangement joins TRBV29-1 to TRBJ2-1; TRBD2 is a possible D gene (6 bases). The ends were cut back, 1 base at V and 4 bases at J, with 14 bases in the middle. The CDR3 length is 15 residues. Looked up from germline, CDR1 is SQVTM and CDR2 is ANQGSEA. The CDR3 bases are TGCAGCGTTGAAGGCGGGGTGCTAGCTTACAATGAGCAGTTCTTC. The encoded protein is CSVEGGVLAYNEQFF.

The rearrangement uses TRBV21-1 and TRBJ2-3; the D segment call TRBD2 is taken from the table without a DNA check. TRBV21-1 is assigned pseudogene status. This CDR3 is built from 16 residues. CDR3 DNA sequence: TGTGCCAGCAGCAAAGCGCTTTTAGGGCAGGGAGGTACGCAGTATTTT. It encodes CASSKALLGQGGTQYF.

The V call is TRBV21-1, the J call TRBJ1-1; the table's D call of TRBD1 was not tested on the DNA. TRBV21-1 is a pseudogene segment. The CDR3 loop spans 15 amino acids. CDR3 DNA: TGTGCCAGCAGCAAAGAGGGGCCGATGAACACTGAAGCTTTCTTT. It specifies CASSKEGPMNTEAFF.

The chain couples TRBV6-1 to TRBJ2-7, with D possibly being TRBD1 (5 bases). The germline V gene encodes CDR1 MNHNS and CDR2 SASEGT. The length of the CDR3 is 13 residues. The V gene lost 4 bases and the J gene lost 2 bases, with 9 bases spanning the gap. In DNA form, the CDR3 reads TGTGCCAGCAGTGTAGGGGAAGCCTACGAGCAGTACTTC. Translating it yields CASSVGEAYEQYF.

The rearrangement uses TRBV10-2 and TRBJ2-7; 7 bases fit TRBD1. With V trimmed by 3 bases and J by 4 bases, 6 bases remained unmatched. Germline V gene lookup returns CDR1 WSHSY and CDR2 SAAADI. The CDR3 totals 14 residues. CDR3 protein: CASSDGTGAYEQYF. The CDR3 region has the DNA TGCGCCAGCAGTGATGGTACAGGGGCATACGAGCAGTACTTC.

This clone turned up a few times. The gene calls are TRBV6-1 and TRBJ2-1; tentative D call: TRBD1 (5 bases). In germline, CDR1 is MNHNS, CDR2 SASEGT. The CDR3 is made up of 14 amino acids. V lost 5 bases and J 5 bases, leaving 13 bases between the germline ends. The CDR3 bases are TGTGCCAGCAGTTATAGGGGAACGGACAATGAGCAGTTCTTC. It yields the protein CASSYRGTDNEQFF.